The text below deals with one T cell receptor beta chain. Its antigen is not identified. This entry comes from a study of cytomegalovirus exposure and HLA in healthy donors. Study summary: From approximately 170 million T cells, an earlier analysis saw roughly 100 million unique TCR beta sequences.

PCR was performed using 60 Vbeta and 13 Jbeta primers. Clones were read by immunoSEQ multiplex PCR, and TCRdb kept only the in-frame ones, dropping some. This sample has about 120,000 clones, with roughly 77% found just once. Germline lookup yields CDR1 SGHVS and CDR2 FQNEAQ. The CDR3 runs to 18 residues. J lost 4 bases, V lost 0 bases, and 10 bases had no gene match. At the time of sampling, donors were nominally healthy, though unrecorded immune exposures were likely. The study, taken as a whole, reports: Sequencing probably produced one cluster of sequence variants that were highly shared.

The sample comprised PBMCs. The TCR was taken from a man aged 40-49 years in good health and CMV-seronegative. The chain uses TRBV7-8 and TRBJ2-1, with 9 positions matching TRBD2. CDR3 region: CASSLAGRAGGLYNEQFF. The CDR3 DNA sequence: TGTGCCAGCAGCTTAGCGGGTAGGGCGGGAGGGCTTTACAATGAGCAGTTCTTC. The full variable domain, its missing parts supplied by reference TRBV7-8 and TRBJ2-1, is GAGVSQSPRYKVAKRGQDVALRCDPISGHVSLFWYQQALGQGPEFLTYFQNEAQLDKSGLPSDRFFAERPEGSVSTLKIQRTQQEDSAVYLCASSLAGRAGGLYNEQFFGPGTRLTVL.